What follows are 27 T cell receptor beta chains derived from one specimen sequenced in a study of T cell responses to AZD1222 COVID-19 vaccine. The assay was immunoSEQ multiplex PCR, and TCRdb's table has in-frame clones only and misses some. This sample has 55,000 to 85,000 clones; roughly 84% occur once, and the top ten carry 9.8%. The sequencing used peripheral blood, collected on day 0 of AZD1222 vaccination. These receptors originate from an adult in good health.

This clone has a single count. The gene calls are TRBV2 and TRBJ1-5; TRBD1 is a possible D gene (5 bases). The V gene's germline CDR1 is SNHLY and CDR2 FYNNEI. V lost 4 bases and J lost 11, with 12 bases in between. The CDR3 runs to 12 residues. This CDR3 reads CASSVDSGAQHF. Here the CDR3 DNA reads TGTGCCAGCAGTGTCGACAGTGGAGCCCAGCATTTT.

J is TRBJ1-5 and V is TRBV5-3, with 9 bases fitting TRBD1. TRBV5-3 is an ORF, with its function uncertain. CDR3 length: 20 amino acids. After removal of 6 bases from V and 0 bases from J, the junction contained 19 bases not matched to a gene. The CDR3 DNA reads TGTGCCAGAATAAATCTAGTCCGGGACAGGGCACATTATAGCAATCAGCCCCAGCATTTT. It translates to CARINLVRDRAHYSNQPQHF.

The rearrangement joins TRBV11-2 to TRBJ2-1; possibly TRBD1 for D (6 bases). CDR1 and CDR2 (germline): SGHAT, FQNNGV. V lost 2 bases to trimming and J lost 4 bases, with 9 bases between them. The CDR3 has 14 residues. The CDR3 DNA follows: TGTGCCAGCAGCTTATGGACAGATTACAATGAGCAGTTCTTC. It translates to CASSLWTDYNEQFF.

The chain is built from TRBV7-8 and TRBJ2-2; no clear D gene. The CDR3 has 12 residues. Trimming pared 6 bases from V and 6 bases from J, leaving 8 bases between. Germline loops: CDR1 SGHVS, CDR2 FQNEAQ. In nucleotides, the CDR3 is TGTGCCAGCAGGTTGAGATCCGGGGAGCTGTTTTTT. It yields the protein CASRLRSGELFF.

This clone was counted between two and nine times. J is TRBJ1-2 and V is TRBV18, with D possibly being TRBD1 (6 bases). The V end was cut by 6 bases, the J end by 4 bases, with 15 bases between. Germline CDR1 reads KGHSH; CDR2 reads LQKENI. The CDR3 has 14 residues. The CDR3 here is CASSASGGAYGYTF. CDR3 coding DNA: TGTGCCAGCTCCGCTTCTGGGGGGGCCTATGGCTACACCTTC. Full variable domain (rest looked up from reference TRBV18 and TRBJ1-2): NAGVMQNPRHLVRRRGQEARLRCSPMKGHSHVYWYRQLPEEGLKFMVYLQKENIIDESGMPKERFSAEFPKEGPSILRIQQVVRGDSAAYFCASSASGGAYGYTFGSGTRLTVV.

This chain uses TRBV5-1 with TRBJ2-1, with TRBD2 matching 14 bases. V was pared by 4 bases and J by 9 bases, with 6 bases of the junction left unmatched. Germline lookup yields CDR1 SGHRS and CDR2 YFSETQ. This CDR3 has 15 residues. CDR3 protein: CASSPTSGGAVEQFF. The CDR3 DNA is TGCGCCAGCAGCCCGACTAGCGGGGGGGCGGTTGAGCAGTTCTTC.

The chain employs TRBV18 and TRBJ1-6, with D perhaps matching TRBD1 (5 bases). The CDR3 is made up of 15 amino acids. CDR1 and CDR2 from the germline V gene are KGHSH and LQKENI. Trimming took off 0 bases at V and 9 bases at J, with 12 bases between the two ends. The DNA for the CDR3 is TGTGCCAGCTCACCACCGGGAATTGGGGCTTCACCCCTCCACTTT. This gives the protein CASSPPGIGASPLHF.

The chain employs TRBV29-1 and TRBJ2-5, with unresolved D. The ends were cut back, 3 bases at V and 5 bases at J, with 13 bases in the middle. This CDR3 is built from 13 residues. CDR1 SQVTM and CDR2 ANQGSEA come from the germline V gene. CDR3 loop: CSVERVERETQYF. The CDR3 nucleotides are TGCAGCGTTGAGCGAGTGGAGAGGGAGACCCAGTACTTC.

This chain links TRBV24-1 with TRBJ1-5, with TRBD1 as a possible D gene (5 bases). V was pared by 3 bases and J by 7 bases, with 6 bases between. Germline assignment: CDR1 KGHDR and CDR2 SFDVKD. CDR3 length: 12 residues. Written as DNA, the CDR3 is TGTGCCACCAGTGATGGGGGGCAGCCCCAGCATTTT. Translation gives CATSDGGQPQHF.

The chain uses TRBV7-2 and TRBJ2-5; 8 bases match TRBD2. The CDR3 is 15 residues long. CDR1 SGHTA and CDR2 FQGNSA come from the germline V gene. The ends lost 3 bases at V and 5 bases at J; junction bases unmatched: 8. DNA of the CDR3: TGTGCCAGCAGCTTTCTCGGGGGGGCCGGGGAGACCCAGTACTTC. It specifies CASSFLGGAGETQYF.

This clone came up many times. J is TRBJ1-2 and V is TRBV11-2; TRBD1 might be the D (5 bases). Germline values: CDR1 SGHAT, CDR2 FQNNGV. V was pared by 2 bases and J by 4 bases, with 14 bases between. The CDR3 loop spans 15 amino acids. CDR3 coding DNA: TGTGCCAGCAGCTTATCGCGGGGCGCCGGCTATGGCTACACCTTC. This translates into CASSLSRGAGYGYTF.

V gene TRBV5-4 combines with J gene TRBJ2-1, with TRBD2 matching 7 bases. Looked up from germline, CDR1 is SGHNT and CDR2 is YYREEE (reference sequence). CDR3 size: 15 residues. Trimming removed 3 bases from V and 12 bases from J; junction bases left unmatched: 15. The DNA of the CDR3 is TGTGCCAGCAGCTCTTCCCGAGGACTAGTAATTCCGCAGTTCTTC. The encoded protein is CASSSSRGLVIPQFF.

The chain is built from TRBV18 and TRBJ1-4; 9 nucleotides align to TRBD1. The CDR3 sequence is 17 residues long. Trimming removed 1 base from V and 8 bases from J; junction bases left unmatched: 11. Germline V CDR1 and CDR2: KGHSH, LQKENI. CDR3 protein: CASSPLYGQGLREKLFF. The DNA for the CDR3 is TGTGCCAGCTCACCACTCTATGGACAGGGGTTGAGGGAAAAACTGTTTTTT.

This clone was counted only a few times. This chain connects TRBV10-3 to TRBJ1-5; maybe TRBD1 (5 bases). CDR1 and CDR2 (germline): ENHRY, SYGVKD. The CDR3 extends over 15 amino acids. V gave up 10 bases and J gave up 4 bases, with 20 bases separating them. The CDR3: CATGSMGRLNQPQHF. In nucleotides, the CDR3 is TGTGCCACCGGATCTATGGGGCGGCTTAATCAGCCCCAGCATTTT.

The gene calls are TRBV19 and TRBJ2-3, with D possibly TRBD1 on 5 matching bases. Trimming took 7 bases from V and 4 from J, leaving 12 bases between them. The CDR3 is made up of 13 amino acids. CDR1 is LNHDA and CDR2 is SQIVND in the germline V gene (reference sequence). The CDR3, as DNA: TGTGCCAGTACCCAGGGATGGGCAGATACGCAGTATTTT. It translates to CASTQGWADTQYF.

This clone has just one count. V usage is TRBV30 and J usage is TRBJ2-2, with D possibly called TRBD1 or TRBD2 (5 bases each). V was clipped by 3 bases and J by 2 bases, with 13 bases between them. Germline-derived CDR1 and CDR2 are GTSNPN and SVGIG (reference sequence). The CDR3 is 15 amino acids. Here the CDR3 reads CAWSAGTANTGELFF. The CDR3 DNA follows: TGTGCCTGGAGCGCCGGGACGGCAAACACCGGGGAGCTGTTTTTT.

The genes are TRBV20-1 and TRBJ1-5; no definite D call. V lost 6 bases and J lost 10, with 13 bases in between. CDR1 is DFQATT and CDR2 is SNEGSKA in the germline V gene (reference sequence). The CDR3 runs 11 residues. In DNA form, the CDR3 reads TGCAGTGCGCCCGGGGTAGGACCCCAGCATTTT. Its protein is CSAPGVGPQHF.

The chain employs TRBV19 and TRBJ1-2; maybe TRBD1 (5 bases). V dropped 7 bases and J dropped 7 bases, with 16 bases sitting between them. CDR1 is LNHDA and CDR2 is SQIVND in the germline V gene (reference sequence). This CDR3 comprises 13 residues. The CDR3, as DNA: TGTGCCAGTACCCCCCAGGGAGCGAGTGGCTACACCTTC. This gives the protein CASTPQGASGYTF.

This clone was seen only a few times. The rearrangement uses TRBV6-5 and TRBJ2-7; D uncertain. The CDR3 consists of 13 residues. Trimming stripped 6 bases from V and 1 base from J, with 10 bases between. Germline CDR1 MNHEY, CDR2 SVGAGI. The CDR3 is CASSGSPSYEQYF. As DNA, the CDR3 is TGTGCCAGCAGCGGATCACCGTCCTACGAGCAGTACTTC.

This clone was observed a handful of times. V and J are TRBV7-9 and TRBJ1-3, with TRBD1 matching over 7 bases. Germline V gene lookup returns CDR1 SEHNR and CDR2 FQNEAQ (reference sequence). The CDR3 has 16 residues. The junction had 3 bases not matched to a gene; V was cut back by 1 base and J by 0 bases. The CDR3 coding sequence is TGTGCCAGCAGCTTAGAGGGGGCAAGCTCTGGAAACACCATATATTTT. Encoded protein: CASSLEGASSGNTIYF.

Comments on this clone: Other DNA sequences within the sample encode an identical CDR3. The rearrangement uses TRBV12-3 or TRBV12-4 and TRBJ1-2; possibly TRBD1 for D (6 bases). V lost 3 bases, J lost 8 bases, and 10 bases lay in between. This CDR3 region has 12 residues. CDR3 protein: CASSLGRGGYTF. The CDR3 DNA follows: TGTGCCAGCAGTTTGGGCAGGGGCGGCTACACCTTC.

The chain couples TRBV6-5 to TRBJ1-2, with unresolved D. V was clipped by 0 bases and J by 1 base, with 3 bases between them. The CDR3 loop spans 13 amino acids. Per the germline V gene, CDR1 is MNHEY and CDR2 is SVGAGI. The CDR3 loop is CASSYSNNYGYTF. CDR3 nucleotides: TGTGCCAGCAGTTACTCCAATAACTATGGCTACACCTTC.

CDR3 coding DNA: TGTGCCAGCAGTTCTCTCGGACAGGGGGTGGATGGCTACACCTTC. It is translated as CASSSLGQGVDGYTF. The chain recombines TRBV28 with TRBJ1-2; 10 nucleotides agree with TRBD1. V dropped 4 bases and J dropped 6; count of bases not matched to a gene: 8. CDR3 length: 15 amino acids. Germline-derived CDR1 and CDR2 are MDHEN and SYDVKM.

The chain is built from TRBV30 and TRBJ2-1, with a weak D call TRBD2 (7 bases). Germline values: CDR1 GTSNPN, CDR2 SVGIG (reference sequence). V was pared by 1 base and J by 9 bases, with 13 bases between. The CDR3 is 13 amino acids. The CDR3 loop is CAWSAGGQGEQFF. In nucleotides, the CDR3 is TGTGCCTGGAGTGCCGGGGGGCAGGGTGAGCAGTTCTTC. The full variable domain, its missing parts supplied by reference TRBV30 and TRBJ2-1, is SQTIHQWPATLVQPVGSPLSLECTVEGTSNPNLYWYRQAAGRGLQLLFYSVGIGQISSEVPQNLSASRPQDRQFILSSKKLLLSDSGFYLCAWSAGGQGEQFFGPGTRLTVL.

CDR3: CASRSNGGTDTQYF. In DNA form, the CDR3 reads TGTGCCAGCAGGAGCAACGGCGGAACAGATACGCAGTATTTT. The chain employs TRBV7-3 and TRBJ2-3; no reliable D call. V was cut by 6 bases and J by 3 bases, with 13 bases left in between. Germline values: CDR1 SGHTA, CDR2 FQGTGA. The CDR3 runs 14 residues.

This sequence joins TRBV6-2 or TRBV6-3 and TRBJ1-2; 9 bases align to TRBD1. This CDR3 is built from 15 residues. Losses at the gene ends were 0 bases for V and 6 bases for J; bases not matched to a gene: 5. Germline CDR1 MNHEY, CDR2 SVGEGT. CDR3 sequence: CASSYSDRGSNGYTF. For the CDR3, the DNA is TGTGCCAGCAGTTACTCTGACAGGGGGTCGAATGGCTACACCTTC.

The chain carries TRBV6-5 and TRBJ1-2; D gene uncertain. Germline-derived CDR1 and CDR2 are MNHEY and SVGAGI. Trimming shortened V by 0 bases and J by 3 bases, and 11 bases separated the two germline ends. The CDR3 covers 15 residues. CDR3 nucleotide sequence: TGTGCCAGCAGTTACTCCCGTAATGGAGACTATGGCTACACCTTC. This gives the protein CASSYSRNGDYGYTF.